The 21 T cell receptor beta chains below were found in one sample sequenced in a study of T-cell memory formation after mild COVID-19. TCRdb redid the calling of the 5' RACE reads with MiXCR, one entry per CDR3 protein. The repertoire consists of hundreds of thousands of distinct CDR3 sequences, with around 21% occurring once and the leading ten covering approximately 13%. Sequencing used PBMCs or a T cell subset sorted from them (not recorded which). The receptors originated from an adult woman who had mild COVID-19 (a few samples of this study predate the infection). Cell type and time point are not known.

The chain is built from TRBV18 and TRBJ2-1; 11 nucleotides line up with TRBD2. Trimming removed 3 bases from V and 4 bases from J; junction bases left unmatched: 5. Looked up from germline, CDR1 is KGHSH and CDR2 is LQKENI. The CDR3 sequence is 16 residues long. CDR3 protein: CASSPETSGGYNEQFF. CDR3 sequence (DNA): TGTGCCAGCTCACCTGAAACTAGCGGGGGTTACAATGAGCAGTTCTTC.

This clonotype occurred a few times. This rearrangement joins TRBV24-1 to TRBJ1-1, with D perhaps TRBD1 (6 bases). The CDR3 sequence is 13 residues long. The V gene's germline CDR1 is KGHDR and CDR2 SFDVKD. Trimming cost V 7 bases and J 2 bases, with 10 bases left between them. The CDR3 DNA reads TGTGCCACCAGCGACAGGACTAACACTGAAGCTTTCTTT. It is translated as CATSDRTNTEAFF.

The rearrangement joins TRBV5-1 to TRBJ2-3, with a tentative D call TRBD1 (6 bases). The ends were cut back, 1 base at V and 1 base at J, with 13 bases in the middle. The CDR3 is 16 residues long. The germline V gene encodes CDR1 SGHRS and CDR2 YFSETQ. CDR3 DNA: TGCGCCAGCAGCTTGCAGGGGCGTGGAGGCACAGATACGCAGTATTTT. Encoded protein: CASSLQGRGGTDTQYF.

The gene calls are TRBV24-1 and TRBJ2-1, with 8 bases that match TRBD2. Germline V gene lookup returns CDR1 KGHDR and CDR2 SFDVKD. Trimming at V came to 0 bases and at J to 4 bases, leaving 4 bases not matched to a gene. This CDR3 has 16 residues. In nucleotides, the CDR3 is TGTGCCACCAGTGATTTGGATAGCGGGGATTACAATGAGCAGTTCTTC. Its protein product is CATSDLDSGDYNEQFF.

This chain uses TRBV6-6 with TRBJ2-7, with TRBD2 matching 7 bases. The CDR3 runs 15 residues. V gave up 0 bases and J gave up 4 bases; unmatched junction bases: 6. Per the germline V gene, CDR1 is MNHNY and CDR2 is SVGAGI (reference sequence). DNA for the CDR3: TGTGCCAGCAGTTACTCAGCGGGAACCCCTTACGAGCAGTACTTC. This translates into CASSYSAGTPYEQYF.

This clonotype was picked up a small number of times. This rearrangement joins TRBV6-5 to TRBJ1-2; D might be TRBD1 (5 bases). The CDR3 loop spans 16 amino acids. The V and J ends lost 6 bases and 0 bases respectively, with 17 bases between them. The V gene's germline CDR1 is MNHEY and CDR2 SVGAGI. As DNA, the CDR3 is TGTGCCAGCAGGGACCTGGCAGGGAAGGCTAACTATGGCTACACCTTC. This translates into CASRDLAGKANYGYTF.

The chain combines TRBV9 with TRBJ2-7; D remains unclear. The CDR3 spans 14 residues. V was clipped by 5 bases and J by 3 bases, with 15 bases between them. Germline V gene sequence: CDR1 SGDLS, CDR2 YYNGEE. In DNA, the CDR3 is TGTGCCAGCAGTGAATTCGACAACCACTACGAGCAGTACTTC. Its translation: CASSEFDNHYEQYF.

The chain is built from TRBV3-1 and TRBJ1-2, with D tentatively TRBD1 (6 bases). CDR3 length equals 12 residues. V was clipped by 3 bases and J by 6 bases, with 8 bases between them. CDR1 LGHDT and CDR2 YNNKEL come from the germline V gene (reference sequence). CDR3 protein: CASSHGGHGYTF. The CDR3 nucleotides are TGTGCCAGCAGCCACGGGGGCCATGGCTACACCTTC.

The rearrangement uses TRBV12-3 or TRBV12-4 and TRBJ2-7; 7 nucleotides match TRBD1. The V gene end was trimmed by 6 bases and the J gene end by 7 bases; junction bases not matched to a gene: 9. The CDR3 covers 13 residues. The CDR3 spells CASRTTGTGEQYF. CDR3 coding DNA: TGTGCCAGCAGGACGACAGGGACGGGGGAGCAGTACTTC.

This chain joins TRBV5-1 and TRBJ1-6, with a tentative D call TRBD1 (5 bases). The CDR3 extends over 16 amino acids. V dropped 0 bases and J dropped 5 bases, with 12 bases sitting between them. The V gene's germline CDR1 is SGHRS and CDR2 YFSETQ. For the CDR3, the DNA is TGCGCCAGCAGCTTGGGAGGCCAGGGAAATAATTCACCCCTCCACTTT. Protein: CASSLGGQGNNSPLHF.

This chain connects TRBV15 to TRBJ1-5; TRBD1 aligns across 9 bases. Germline V gene data show CDR1 as LNHNV and CDR2 as YYDKDF (reference sequence). This CDR3 is built from 14 residues. Trimming cost V 5 bases and J 6 bases; bases outside gene matches: 5. Here the CDR3 reads CATSGTGSGQPQHF. The CDR3 DNA follows: TGTGCCACCAGCGGGACAGGGTCAGGTCAGCCCCAGCATTTT.

The V call is TRBV7-2, the J call TRBJ1-2, with 10 bases that match TRBD1. Germline lookup yields CDR1 SGHTA and CDR2 FQGNSA. CDR3 length: 14 residues. V lost 5 bases and J lost 2; bases outside the gene matches: 2. CDR3: CASSKTGGNYGYTF. Written as DNA, the CDR3 is TGTGCCAGCAGCAAGACAGGGGGCAACTATGGCTACACCTTC.

The J gene is TRBJ2-1, the V gene TRBV5-4; D ambiguous. The CDR3 loop spans 12 amino acids. CDR1 and CDR2 from the germline V gene are SGHNT and YYREEE (reference sequence). Trimming pared 5 bases from V and 7 bases from J, leaving 10 bases between. CDR3 DNA sequence: TGTGCCAGCAGTTCCCAATTGAATGAGCAGTTCTTC. Translating gives CASSSQLNEQFF.

In its sample, this clonotype was seen a few times. The chain carries TRBV6-5 and TRBJ2-7, with D unclear. This CDR3 is built from 13 residues. Germline V gene lookup returns CDR1 MNHEY and CDR2 SVGAGI. Trimming took off 3 bases at V and 5 bases at J, with 11 bases between the two ends. CDR3 residues: CASSYRASDEQYF. The CDR3 DNA reads TGTGCCAGCAGTTATAGGGCATCCGACGAGCAGTACTTC.

Only a few counts were recorded for this clonotype. The V call is TRBV29-1, the J call TRBJ1-1; possibly TRBD1 for D (5 bases). V lost 7 bases and J lost 1, with 13 bases in between. The germline gives CDR1 SQVTM, CDR2 ANQGSEA. The CDR3 extends over 13 amino acids. CDR3 sequence reads: CSDKRQGNTEAFF. The CDR3 DNA follows: TGCAGCGATAAAAGGCAGGGGAACACTGAAGCTTTCTTT.

The chain is built from TRBV29-1 and TRBJ1-2, with 8 bases lining up with TRBD1. The germline gives CDR1 SQVTM, CDR2 ANQGSEA. V gave up 3 bases and J gave up 6 bases; unmatched junction bases: 3. CDR3 length: 12 residues. The CDR3 DNA is TGCAGCGTTGAGGACAGGGCAAATGGCTACACCTTC. It encodes CSVEDRANGYTF.

This clonotype occurred a few times. This sequence joins TRBV6-5 and TRBJ2-2; D is ambiguous. V shed 0 bases and J shed 1 base, with 18 bases lying between them. CDR3 size: 19 residues. CDR1 is MNHEY and CDR2 is SVGAGI in the germline V gene. CDR3 nucleotide sequence: TGTGCCAGCAGTTACTCCCTTGGCGCCGGCGGCGGGAACACCGGGGAGCTGTTTTTT. It specifies CASSYSLGAGGGNTGELFF.

This clonotype was counted many times. The V and J genes are TRBV7-6 and TRBJ2-5; 8 nucleotides align to TRBD1. The CDR3 is made up of 13 amino acids. The germline gives CDR1 SGHVS, CDR2 FNYEAQ. Trimming at V came to 4 bases and at J to 5 bases, leaving 3 bases not matched to a gene. The CDR3 bases are TGTGCCAGCAGCTCCCGACAGGGGGAGACCCAGTACTTC. Amino acids: CASSSRQGETQYF.

The chain employs TRBV9 and TRBJ2-3; perhaps TRBD2 as D (6 bases). CDR3 length: 15 amino acids. Trimming pared 0 bases from V and 1 base from J, leaving 9 bases between. Germline-derived CDR1 and CDR2 are SGDLS and YYNGEE. The CDR3 protein is CASSVDGTRTDTQYF. As DNA, the CDR3 is TGTGCCAGCAGCGTAGATGGGACTCGCACAGATACGCAGTATTTT.

The rearrangement joins TRBV15 to TRBJ1-5; tentatively, D is TRBD1 (5 bases). V was pared by 3 bases and J by 7 bases, with 16 bases between. Germline V gene sequence: CDR1 LNHNV, CDR2 YYDKDF (reference sequence). This CDR3 has 15 amino acids. CDR3 DNA: TGTGCCACCAGCAGCCGCCCAGGAGGGGACCAGCCCCAGCATTTT. Translating gives CATSSRPGGDQPQHF. Supplemented by reference TRBV15 and TRBJ1-5, the full variable domain reads DAMVIQNPRYQVTQFGKPVTLSCSQTLNHNVMYWYQQKSSQAPKLLFHYYDKDFNNEADTPDNFQSRRPNTSFCFLDIRSPGLGDTAMYLCATSSRPGGDQPQHFGDGTRLSIL.

The rearrangement links TRBV12-3 or TRBV12-4 to TRBJ1-1; D unclear. Between the trimmed V and J ends, which lost 6 bases and 11 bases, there was a span of 16 bases. This CDR3 is 12 amino acids long. CDR3 sequence reads: CASRSSETKAFF. CDR3 nucleotide sequence: TGTGCCAGCAGGTCTTCGGAGACGAAGGCTTTCTTT.